The TCR beta chain under discussion was sequenced for a study of Ad26.COV2.S vaccination and SARS-CoV-2 variants. The protocol was immunoSEQ multiplex PCR, while the TCRdb copy is restricted to in-frame clones and leaves out a portion. In the table there are about 350,000 clones, just over 90% of which are singletons. Concerning this clone itself: One junction end disagrees with the germline gene, perhaps due to a read error.

The material was peripheral blood, obtained after recovery from COVID-19. This TCR was sampled from a human donor who had recovered from COVID-19.

CDR3 DNA: TGTGCCAGCAGCCCCCCGAAGTGG. This translates into CASSPPKW. The chain has TRBV7-3 and TRBJ1-6, with no clear D. CDR3 length: 8 residues. CDR1 and CDR2 from the germline V gene are SGHTA and FQGTGA.